This T cell receptor beta chain was recovered during a study of pediatric ulcerative colitis. Assay: immunoSEQ multiplex PCR; the TCRdb copy retains only in-frame clones and omits some. The sample records more than 50,000 clones, 85% to 90% being singletons. V was clipped by 3 bases and J by 3 bases; unmatched bases: 3. Germline CDR1 and CDR2: SGDLS and YYNGEE. The CDR3 has 14 amino acids. This sequence originates from a boy between 10 and 17 years old who was a control in a study of pediatric ulcerative colitis. The chain employs TRBV9 and TRBJ2-1; TRBD1 matches 7 bases. Specimen: blood. The CDR3, as DNA: TGTGCCAGCAGCGCCGGGGACAGCTACAATGAGCAGTTCTTC. It yields the protein CASSAGDSYNEQFF.